This T cell receptor (beta chain) emerged from a study of blood T cells in healthy people across ages. As for this clonotype: A clone one base away is much larger, so this may be a read error.

Next came a second PCR, run for about 7 to 12 cycles, which used a sample-barcoded 5' primer along with a J-beta primer mix. TCRdb re-derived calls from the 5' RACE reads in MiXCR, one entry per CDR3 protein. The sample holds 600,000 or so distinct CDR3 sequences, approximately 30% seen once. Per the germline V gene, CDR1 is MDHEN and CDR2 is SYDVKM. The CDR3 has 12 residues. V was clipped by 3 bases and J by 13 bases, with 13 bases between them. Material for sequencing was blood. V is TRBV28 and J is TRBJ2-1, with D perhaps TRBD2 (5 bases). This TCR derives from a woman aged 80 or over in good health. CDR3 nucleotides: TGTGCCAGCAGTTTGTCGGCTAGCTTTCAGTTCTTC. Amino acid sequence: CASSLSASFQFF.